What follows are 10 T cell receptor beta chains derived from one specimen sequenced in a study of T cells after yellow fever vaccination (dated by TCRdb to the late 2010s). Library construction relied on 5' RACE. The data were produced on an Illumina HiSeq 2500. TCRdb reworked the public reads: Q25 trimming with fastp, MiXCR clone assembly, productive beta chains retained. Identical CDR3 protein sequences are pooled into one entry, listed with their most common genes and DNA. The sample records some 350,000 distinct CDR3 sequences, roughly 9.4% of which are singletons. Roughly 18% of the sample lies in the top ten. What the treatment or condition label conveys for this sample: live attenuated yellow fever vaccine strain. The material sequenced was PBMCs, taken on the day of the first yellow fever vaccination. Receptors were obtained from a man aged 18 to 30 who received the YFV17D yellow fever vaccine.

This clonotype was seen a handful of times. The V gene is TRBV7-6, the J gene TRBJ2-7, with D unresolved. The CDR3 contains 13 residues. V gave up 5 bases and J gave up 3 bases, with 11 bases separating them. Germline V gene sequence: CDR1 SGHVS, CDR2 FNYEAQ. This CDR3 reads CASSPIPFYEQYF. CDR3 nucleotide sequence: TGTGCCAGCAGCCCTATCCCTTTCTACGAGCAGTACTTC.

The chain recombines TRBV20-1 with TRBJ1-5, with D unresolved. The V gene's germline CDR1 is DFQATT and CDR2 SNEGSKA (reference sequence). Trimming left V 0 bases short and J 7 bases short, with 13 bases between. The CDR3 runs 14 residues. CDR3 in DNA: TGCAGTGCTAGAGATCCTCGGGGTGGGCAGCCCCAGCATTTT. This sequence encodes CSARDPRGGQPQHF.

The V gene is TRBV4-1, the J gene TRBJ1-1; D is ambiguous. The V gene lost 6 bases and the J gene lost 1 base, with 12 bases spanning the gap. The CDR3 totals 14 residues. Germline CDR1 and CDR2: MGHRA and YSYEKL. As DNA, the CDR3 is TGCGCCAGCAGGGGCCCGCTTCGGAACACTGAAGCTTTCTTT. Protein product: CASRGPLRNTEAFF.

The rearrangement uses TRBV7-9 and TRBJ1-2; perhaps TRBD1 as D (5 bases). The CDR3 has 13 residues. Germline CDR1 and CDR2: SEHNR and FQNEAQ (reference sequence). V was pared by 0 bases and J by 8 bases, with 10 bases between. CDR3 amino acids: CASSLATARGYTF. The CDR3 DNA follows: TGTGCCAGCAGCTTAGCGACAGCGCGGGGCTACACCTTC.

This chain links TRBV2 with TRBJ2-1; TRBD2 aligns across 8 bases. CDR1 is SNHLY and CDR2 is FYNNEI in the germline V gene. The ends lost 7 bases at V and 8 bases at J; junction bases unmatched: 4. The CDR3 loop spans 12 amino acids. Here the CDR3 reads CASKRGFDEQFF. CDR3 DNA: TGTGCCAGCAAGCGGGGGTTCGATGAGCAGTTCTTC.

This clonotype was seen at least ten times. This chain connects TRBV5-1 to TRBJ2-1, with a weak D call TRBD1 (6 bases). In germline, CDR1 is SGHRS, CDR2 YFSETQ. The CDR3 has 15 residues. Deletions cut 4 bases from V and 7 bases from J, with 18 bases between. CDR3 loop: CASSADSSWVNEQFF. As DNA, the CDR3 is TGCGCCAGCAGCGCGGACAGTTCTTGGGTGAATGAGCAGTTCTTC. The full variable domain, rest sourced from reference TRBV5-1 and TRBJ2-1, is KAGVTQTPRYLIKTRGQQVTLSCSPISGHRSVSWYQQTPGQGLQFLFEYFSETQRNKGNFPGRFSGRQFSNSRSEMNVSTLELGDSALYLCASSADSSWVNEQFFGPGTRLTVL.

The chain combines TRBV25-1 with TRBJ2-1; D is perhaps TRBD2 (6 bases). V was pared by 4 bases and J by 7 bases, with 8 bases between. The germline gives CDR1 MGHDK, CDR2 SYGVNS. The CDR3 is 12 amino acids. CDR3 in amino acids: CASSGTINEQFF. The CDR3, as DNA: TGTGCCAGCAGTGGGACTATTAATGAGCAGTTCTTC.

The CDR3 loop reads CSVGGQEISTDTQYF. DNA of the CDR3: TGCAGCGTTGGGGGACAGGAGATAAGCACAGATACGCAGTATTTT. The chain links TRBV29-1 to TRBJ2-3; 8 nucleotides align to TRBD1. The CDR3 sequence is 15 residues long. The V gene's germline CDR1 is SQVTM and CDR2 ANQGSEA. The ends lost 4 bases at V and 0 bases at J; junction bases unmatched: 6.

This clonotype was seen more than once but under ten times. The J gene is TRBJ1-6, the V gene TRBV28, with TRBD1 as a possible D gene (5 bases). Germline CDR1 is MDHEN and CDR2 is SYDVKM. The CDR3 loop spans 17 amino acids. Trimming cost V 6 bases and J 0 bases, with 15 bases left between them. The CDR3 loop is CASSPSRQSSYNSPLHF. The DNA for the CDR3 is TGTGCCAGCAGCCCAAGCAGACAGAGCTCCTATAATTCACCCCTCCACTTT.

This clonotype was counted a few times. The chain carries TRBV29-1 and TRBJ2-3, with D possibly being TRBD1 (6 bases). Germline loops: CDR1 SQVTM, CDR2 ANQGSEA. The germline V and J ends were trimmed by 5 bases and 14 bases, with 14 bases remaining between them. The CDR3 has 10 residues. The CDR3 DNA is TGCAGCGTTTCGACAGGAGAGGGGTATTTT. It specifies CSVSTGEGYF.